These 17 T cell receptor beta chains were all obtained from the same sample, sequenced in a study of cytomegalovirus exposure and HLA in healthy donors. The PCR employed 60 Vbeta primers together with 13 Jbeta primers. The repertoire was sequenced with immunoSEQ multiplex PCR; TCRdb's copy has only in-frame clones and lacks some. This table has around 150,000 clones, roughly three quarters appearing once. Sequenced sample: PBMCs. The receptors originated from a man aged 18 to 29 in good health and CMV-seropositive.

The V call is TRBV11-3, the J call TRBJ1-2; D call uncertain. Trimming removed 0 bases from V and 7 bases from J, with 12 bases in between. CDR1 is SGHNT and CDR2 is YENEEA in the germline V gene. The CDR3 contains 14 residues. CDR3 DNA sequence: TGTGCCAGCAGCTTAGAAGTGGAAACGGGTGGCTACACCTTC. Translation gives CASSLEVETGGYTF.

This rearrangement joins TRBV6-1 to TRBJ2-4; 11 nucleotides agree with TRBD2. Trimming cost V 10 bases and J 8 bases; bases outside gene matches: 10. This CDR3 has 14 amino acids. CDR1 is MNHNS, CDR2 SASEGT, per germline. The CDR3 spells CAIRETSGSYIQYF. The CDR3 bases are TGTGCCATACGGGAAACTAGCGGGAGTTACATTCAGTACTTC.

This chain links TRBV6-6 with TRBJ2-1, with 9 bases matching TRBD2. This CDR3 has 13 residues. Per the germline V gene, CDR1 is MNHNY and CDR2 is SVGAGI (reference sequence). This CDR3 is CVIRREGDNEQFF. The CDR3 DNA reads TGTGTAATCCGGCGGGAGGGCGACAATGAGCAGTTCTTC.

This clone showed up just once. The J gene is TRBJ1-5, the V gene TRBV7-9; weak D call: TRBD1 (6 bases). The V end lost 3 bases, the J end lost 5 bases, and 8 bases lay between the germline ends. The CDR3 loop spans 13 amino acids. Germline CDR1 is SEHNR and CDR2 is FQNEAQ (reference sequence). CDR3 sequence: CASSLDRDQPQHF. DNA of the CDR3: TGTGCCAGCAGCTTGGACAGAGATCAGCCCCAGCATTTT.

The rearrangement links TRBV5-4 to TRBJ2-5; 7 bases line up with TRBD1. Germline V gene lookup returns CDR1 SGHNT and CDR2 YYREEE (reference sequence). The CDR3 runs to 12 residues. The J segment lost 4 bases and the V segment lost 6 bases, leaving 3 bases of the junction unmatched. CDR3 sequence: CASNHRGETQYF. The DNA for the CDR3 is TGTGCCAGCAACCACAGGGGAGAGACCCAGTACTTC.

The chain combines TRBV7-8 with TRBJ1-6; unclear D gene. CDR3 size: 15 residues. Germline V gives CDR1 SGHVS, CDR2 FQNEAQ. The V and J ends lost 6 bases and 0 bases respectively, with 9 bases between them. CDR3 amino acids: CASRSVSSYNSPLHF. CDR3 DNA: TGTGCCAGCAGATCAGTCAGCTCCTATAATTCACCCCTCCACTTT.

CDR3 sequence reads: CASRPDRADNSPLHF. The CDR3 DNA is TGTGCCAGCAGACCGGACAGGGCCGATAATTCACCCCTCCACTTT. The chain links TRBV7-6 to TRBJ1-6, with 8 positions matching TRBD1. Per germline, CDR1 SGHVS and CDR2 FNYEAQ. The CDR3 has 15 amino acids. V was pared by 6 bases and J by 5 bases, with 6 bases of the junction left unmatched.

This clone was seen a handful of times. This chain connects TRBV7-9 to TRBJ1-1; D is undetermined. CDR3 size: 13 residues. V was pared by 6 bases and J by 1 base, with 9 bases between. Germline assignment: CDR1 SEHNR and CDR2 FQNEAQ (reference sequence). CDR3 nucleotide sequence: TGTGCCAGCAGGCAGACATCGAACACTGAAGCTTTCTTT. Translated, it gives CASRQTSNTEAFF. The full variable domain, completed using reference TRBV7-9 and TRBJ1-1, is DTGVSQNPRHKITKRGQNVTFRCDPISEHNRLYWYRQTLGQGPEFLTYFQNEAQLEKSRLLSDRFSAERPKGSFSTLEIQRTEQGDSAMYLCASRQTSNTEAFFGQGTRLTVV.

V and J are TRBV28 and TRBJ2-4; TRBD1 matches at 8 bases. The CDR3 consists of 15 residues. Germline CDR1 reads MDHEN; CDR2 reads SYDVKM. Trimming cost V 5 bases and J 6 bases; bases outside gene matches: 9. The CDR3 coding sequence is TGTGCCAGCAGTCCTCAGGGGGCGCGGGGAAACATTCAGTACTTC. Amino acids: CASSPQGARGNIQYF.

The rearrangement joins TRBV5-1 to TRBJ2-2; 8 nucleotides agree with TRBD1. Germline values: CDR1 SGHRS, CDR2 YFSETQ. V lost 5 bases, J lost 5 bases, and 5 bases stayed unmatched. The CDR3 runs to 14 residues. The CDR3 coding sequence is TGCGCCAGCAGACTGGACAGGGCAACCGGGGAGCTGTTTTTT. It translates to CASRLDRATGELFF.

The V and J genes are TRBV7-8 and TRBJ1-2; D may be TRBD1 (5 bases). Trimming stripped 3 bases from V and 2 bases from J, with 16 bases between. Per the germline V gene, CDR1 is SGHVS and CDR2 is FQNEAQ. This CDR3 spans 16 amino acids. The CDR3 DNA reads TGTGCCAGCAGCTTTAATGCCCGCCAGGGCAACTATGGCTACACCTTC. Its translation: CASSFNARQGNYGYTF.

The chain's CDR3 is CASSVRLRDTQYF. The CDR3 region has the DNA TGCGCCAGCAGCGTGCGACTAAGGGATACGCAGTATTTT. This chain connects TRBV5-1 to TRBJ2-3; tentative D call: TRBD2 (5 bases). The CDR3 runs to 13 residues. Germline V gene data show CDR1 as SGHRS and CDR2 as YFSETQ. V lost 4 bases to trimming and J lost 6 bases, with 12 bases between them.

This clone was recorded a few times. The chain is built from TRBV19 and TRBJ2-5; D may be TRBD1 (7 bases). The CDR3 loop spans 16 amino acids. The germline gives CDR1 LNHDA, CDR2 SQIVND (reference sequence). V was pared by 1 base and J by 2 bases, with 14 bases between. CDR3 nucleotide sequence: TGTGCCAGTAGTATAGGAACAGGGGAGGTTCAAGAGACCCAGTACTTC. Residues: CASSIGTGEVQETQYF.

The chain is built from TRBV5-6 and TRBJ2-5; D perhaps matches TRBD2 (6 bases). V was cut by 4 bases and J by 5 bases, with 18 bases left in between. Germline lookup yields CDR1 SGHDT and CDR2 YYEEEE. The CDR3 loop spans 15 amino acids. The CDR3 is CASSRQTRLGETQYF. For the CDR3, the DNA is TGTGCCAGCAGCCGACAGACTAGATTGGGGGAGACCCAGTACTTC.

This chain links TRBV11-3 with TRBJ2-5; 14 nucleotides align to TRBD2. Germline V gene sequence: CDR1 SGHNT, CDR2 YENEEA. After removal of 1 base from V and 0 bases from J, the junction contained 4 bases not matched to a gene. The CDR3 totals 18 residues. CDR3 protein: CASSLGLAGGMYQETQYF. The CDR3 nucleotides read TGTGCCAGCAGCTTAGGACTAGCGGGAGGGATGTACCAAGAGACCCAGTACTTC.

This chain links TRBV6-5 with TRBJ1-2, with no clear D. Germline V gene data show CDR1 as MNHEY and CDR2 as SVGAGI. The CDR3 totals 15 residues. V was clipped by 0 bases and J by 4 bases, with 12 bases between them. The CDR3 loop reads CASSYSALRAYGYTF. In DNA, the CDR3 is TGTGCCAGCAGTTACTCTGCCCTGAGGGCCTATGGCTACACCTTC.

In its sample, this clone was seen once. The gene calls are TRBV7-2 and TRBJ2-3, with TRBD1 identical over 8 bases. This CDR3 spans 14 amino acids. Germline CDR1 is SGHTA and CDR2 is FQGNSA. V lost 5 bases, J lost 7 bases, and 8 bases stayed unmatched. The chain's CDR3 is CASSPGQGSNTQYF. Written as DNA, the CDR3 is TGTGCCAGCAGCCCCGGACAGGGCTCTAATACGCAGTATTTT.